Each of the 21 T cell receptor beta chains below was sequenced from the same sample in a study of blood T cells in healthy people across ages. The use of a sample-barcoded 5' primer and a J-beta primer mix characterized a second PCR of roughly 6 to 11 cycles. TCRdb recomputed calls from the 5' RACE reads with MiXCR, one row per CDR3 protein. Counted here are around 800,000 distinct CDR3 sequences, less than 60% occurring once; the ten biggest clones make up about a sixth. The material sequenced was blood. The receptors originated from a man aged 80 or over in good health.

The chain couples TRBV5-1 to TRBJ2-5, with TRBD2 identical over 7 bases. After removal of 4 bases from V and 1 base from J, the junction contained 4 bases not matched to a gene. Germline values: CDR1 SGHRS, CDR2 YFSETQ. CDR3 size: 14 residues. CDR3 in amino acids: CASSRGELQETQYF. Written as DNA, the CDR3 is TGCGCCAGCAGCCGGGGGGAGCTCCAAGAGACCCAGTACTTC.

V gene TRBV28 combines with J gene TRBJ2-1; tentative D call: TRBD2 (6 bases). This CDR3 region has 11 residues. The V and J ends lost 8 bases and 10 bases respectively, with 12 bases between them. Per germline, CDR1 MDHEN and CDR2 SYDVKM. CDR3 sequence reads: CASRSGVEQFF. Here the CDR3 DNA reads TGTGCCAGCCGGTCGGGAGTGGAGCAGTTCTTC.

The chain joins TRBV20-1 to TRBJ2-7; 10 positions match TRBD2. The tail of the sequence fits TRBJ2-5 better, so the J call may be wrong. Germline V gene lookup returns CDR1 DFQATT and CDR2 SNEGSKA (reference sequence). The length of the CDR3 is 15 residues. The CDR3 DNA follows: TGCAGTGCTAGAGATCGCTTGACTAGCGGGCAGACCCAGTACTTC. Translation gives CSARDRLTSGQTQYF.

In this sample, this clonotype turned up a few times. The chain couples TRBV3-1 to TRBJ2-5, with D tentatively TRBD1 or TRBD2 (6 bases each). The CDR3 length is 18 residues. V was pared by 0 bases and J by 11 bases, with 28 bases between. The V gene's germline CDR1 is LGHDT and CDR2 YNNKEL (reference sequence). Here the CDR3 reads CASSQDLRRAIGLGGQYF. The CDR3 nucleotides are TGTGCCAGCAGCCAAGATCTAAGGCGGGCAATCGGTTTAGGGGGGCAGTACTTC.

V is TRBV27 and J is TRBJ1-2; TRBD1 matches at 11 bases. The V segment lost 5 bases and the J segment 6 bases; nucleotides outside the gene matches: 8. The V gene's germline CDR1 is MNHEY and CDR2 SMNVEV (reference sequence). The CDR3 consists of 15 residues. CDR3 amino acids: CASSMWTGGVNGYTF. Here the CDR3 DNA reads TGTGCCAGCAGTATGTGGACAGGGGGCGTGAATGGCTACACCTTC.

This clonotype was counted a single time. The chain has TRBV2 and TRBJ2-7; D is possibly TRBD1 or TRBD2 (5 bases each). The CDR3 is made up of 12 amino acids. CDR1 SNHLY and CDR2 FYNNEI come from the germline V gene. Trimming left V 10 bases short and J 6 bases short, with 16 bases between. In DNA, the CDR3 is TGTGCCACCCGGGACGGCCTTCGCGAGCAGTACTTC. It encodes CATRDGLREQYF. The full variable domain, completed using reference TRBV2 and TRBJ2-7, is EPEVTQTPSHQVTQMGQEVILRCVPISNHLYFYWYRQILGQKVEFLVSFYNNEISEKSEIFDDQFSVERPDGSNFTLKIRSTKLEDSAMYFCATRDGLREQYFGPGTRLTVT.

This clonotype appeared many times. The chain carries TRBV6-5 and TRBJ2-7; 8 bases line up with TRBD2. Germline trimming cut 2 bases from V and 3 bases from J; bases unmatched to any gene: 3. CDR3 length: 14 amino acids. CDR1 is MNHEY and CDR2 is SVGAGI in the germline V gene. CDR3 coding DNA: TGTGCCAGCAGTTACCGACGGGGGGGCTACGAGCAGTACTTC. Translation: CASSYRRGGYEQYF.

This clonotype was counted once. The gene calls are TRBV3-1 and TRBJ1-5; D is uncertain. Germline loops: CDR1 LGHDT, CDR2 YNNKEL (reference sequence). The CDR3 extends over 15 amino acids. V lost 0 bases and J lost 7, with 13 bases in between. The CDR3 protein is CASSQDPGTEQPQHF. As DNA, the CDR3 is TGTGCCAGCAGCCAAGATCCTGGAACGGAGCAGCCCCAGCATTTT.

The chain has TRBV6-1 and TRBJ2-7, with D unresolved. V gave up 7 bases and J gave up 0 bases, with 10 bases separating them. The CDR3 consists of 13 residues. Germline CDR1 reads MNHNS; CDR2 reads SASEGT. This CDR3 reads CASTGGGSYEQYF. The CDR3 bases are TGTGCCAGCACCGGCGGCGGCTCCTACGAGCAGTACTTC.

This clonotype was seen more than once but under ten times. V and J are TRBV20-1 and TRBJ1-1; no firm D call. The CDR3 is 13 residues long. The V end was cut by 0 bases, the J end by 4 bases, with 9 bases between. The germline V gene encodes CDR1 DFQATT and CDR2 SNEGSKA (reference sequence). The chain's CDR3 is CSARDSRRTEAFF. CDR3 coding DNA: TGCAGTGCTAGAGATAGCAGACGCACTGAAGCTTTCTTT.

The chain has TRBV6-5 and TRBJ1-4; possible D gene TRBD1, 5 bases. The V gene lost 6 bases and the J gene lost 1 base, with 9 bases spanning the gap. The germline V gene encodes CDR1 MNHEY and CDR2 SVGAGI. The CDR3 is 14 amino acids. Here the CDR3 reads CASRTGVTNEKLFF. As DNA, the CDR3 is TGTGCCAGCAGAACGGGGGTAACTAATGAAAAACTGTTTTTT.

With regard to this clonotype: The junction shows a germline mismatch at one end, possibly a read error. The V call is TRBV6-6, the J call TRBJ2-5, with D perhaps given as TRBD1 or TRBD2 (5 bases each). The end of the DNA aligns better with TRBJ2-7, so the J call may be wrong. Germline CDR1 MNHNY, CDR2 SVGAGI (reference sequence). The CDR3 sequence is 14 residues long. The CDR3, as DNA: TGTGTCAGCAGGGACGACATGCCTTCGAGCGAGCAGTACTTC. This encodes CVSRDDMPSSEQYF.

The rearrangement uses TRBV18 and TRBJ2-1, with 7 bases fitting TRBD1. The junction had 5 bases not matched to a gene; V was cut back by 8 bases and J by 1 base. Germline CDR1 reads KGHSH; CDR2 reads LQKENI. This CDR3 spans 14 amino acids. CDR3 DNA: TGTGCCAGCGGGGACAGCAATTCCTACAATGAGCAGTTCTTC. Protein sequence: CASGDSNSYNEQFF.

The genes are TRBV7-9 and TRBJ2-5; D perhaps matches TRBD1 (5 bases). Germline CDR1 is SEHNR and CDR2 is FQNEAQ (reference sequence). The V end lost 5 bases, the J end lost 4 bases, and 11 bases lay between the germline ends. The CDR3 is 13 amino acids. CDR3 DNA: TGTGCCAGCAGCCCCGTAAGGGGAGAGACCCAGTACTTC. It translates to CASSPVRGETQYF.

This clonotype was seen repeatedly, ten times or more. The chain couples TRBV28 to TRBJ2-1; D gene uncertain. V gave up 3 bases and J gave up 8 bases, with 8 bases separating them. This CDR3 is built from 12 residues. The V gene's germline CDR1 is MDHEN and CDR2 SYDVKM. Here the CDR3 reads CASSFGSDEQFF. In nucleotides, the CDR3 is TGTGCCAGCAGTTTTGGCAGCGATGAGCAGTTCTTC.

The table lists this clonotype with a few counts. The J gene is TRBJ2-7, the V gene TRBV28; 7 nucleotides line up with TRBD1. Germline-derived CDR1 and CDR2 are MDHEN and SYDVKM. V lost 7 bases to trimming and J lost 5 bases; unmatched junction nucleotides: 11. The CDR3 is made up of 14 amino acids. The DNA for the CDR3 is TGTGCCAGCACCGATCAGGGACAGCGCAACGAGCAGTACTTC. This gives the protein CASTDQGQRNEQYF.

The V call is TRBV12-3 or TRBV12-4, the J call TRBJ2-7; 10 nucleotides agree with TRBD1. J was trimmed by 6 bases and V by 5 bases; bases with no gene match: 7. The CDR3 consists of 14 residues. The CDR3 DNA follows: TGTGCCAGCAGTAAGACAGGGGGCTTAAGCGAGCAGTACTTC. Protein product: CASSKTGGLSEQYF.

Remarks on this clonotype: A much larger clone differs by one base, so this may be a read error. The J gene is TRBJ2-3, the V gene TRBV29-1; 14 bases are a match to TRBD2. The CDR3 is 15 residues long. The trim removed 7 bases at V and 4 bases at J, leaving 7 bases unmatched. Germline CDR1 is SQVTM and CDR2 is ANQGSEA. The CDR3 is CSASGTSGSSDTQYF. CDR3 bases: TGCAGCGCCTCAGGGACTAGCGGGAGCTCAGATACGCAGTATTTT.

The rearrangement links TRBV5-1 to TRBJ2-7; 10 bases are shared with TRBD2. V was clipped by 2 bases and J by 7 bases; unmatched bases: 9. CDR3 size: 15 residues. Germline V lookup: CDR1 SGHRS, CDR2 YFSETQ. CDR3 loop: CASSFASGSANEQYF. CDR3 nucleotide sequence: TGCGCCAGCAGCTTTGCTAGCGGGAGTGCGAATGAGCAGTACTTC. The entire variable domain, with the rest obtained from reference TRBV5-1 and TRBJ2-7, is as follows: KAGVTQTPRYLIKTRGQQVTLSCSPISGHRSVSWYQQTPGQGLQFLFEYFSETQRNKGNFPGRFSGRQFSNSRSEMNVSTLELGDSALYLCASSFASGSANEQYFGPGTRLTVT.

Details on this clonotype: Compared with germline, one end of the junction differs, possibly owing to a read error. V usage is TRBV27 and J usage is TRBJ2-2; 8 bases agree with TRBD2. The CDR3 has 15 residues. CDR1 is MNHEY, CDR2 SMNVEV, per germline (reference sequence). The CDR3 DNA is TGTGCCAGCAGGGTAGCGGGGCTGAACACCCGGGAGCTGTTTTTT. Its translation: CASRVAGLNTRELFF.

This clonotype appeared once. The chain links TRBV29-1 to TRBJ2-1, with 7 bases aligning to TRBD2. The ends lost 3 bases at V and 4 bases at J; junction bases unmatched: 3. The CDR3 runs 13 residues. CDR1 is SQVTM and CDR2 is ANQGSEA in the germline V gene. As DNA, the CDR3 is TGCAGCGTTGACCGTAGCGGGTACAATGAGCAGTTCTTC. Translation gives CSVDRSGYNEQFF.